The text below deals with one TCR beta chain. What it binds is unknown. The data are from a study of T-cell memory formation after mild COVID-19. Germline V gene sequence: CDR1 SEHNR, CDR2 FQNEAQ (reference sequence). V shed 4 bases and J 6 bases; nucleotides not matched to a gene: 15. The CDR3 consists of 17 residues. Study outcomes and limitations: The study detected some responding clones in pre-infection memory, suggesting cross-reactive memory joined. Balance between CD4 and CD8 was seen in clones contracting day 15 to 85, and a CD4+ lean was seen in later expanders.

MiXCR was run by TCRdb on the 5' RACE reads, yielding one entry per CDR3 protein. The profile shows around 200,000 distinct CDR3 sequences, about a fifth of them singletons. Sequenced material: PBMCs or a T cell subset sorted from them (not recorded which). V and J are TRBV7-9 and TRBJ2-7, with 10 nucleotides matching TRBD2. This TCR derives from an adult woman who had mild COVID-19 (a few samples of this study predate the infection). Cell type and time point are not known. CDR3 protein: CASSYRASGSTKGEQYF. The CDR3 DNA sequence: TGTGCCAGCAGCTATCGGGCTAGCGGGAGTACGAAGGGCGAGCAGTACTTC.